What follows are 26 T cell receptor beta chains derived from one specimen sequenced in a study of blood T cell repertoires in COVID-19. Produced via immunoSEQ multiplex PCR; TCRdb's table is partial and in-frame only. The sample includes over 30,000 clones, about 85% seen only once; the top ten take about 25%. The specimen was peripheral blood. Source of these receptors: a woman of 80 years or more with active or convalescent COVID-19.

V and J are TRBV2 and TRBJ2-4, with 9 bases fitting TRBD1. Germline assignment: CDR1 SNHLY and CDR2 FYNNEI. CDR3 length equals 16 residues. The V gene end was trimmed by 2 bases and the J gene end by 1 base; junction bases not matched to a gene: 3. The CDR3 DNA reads TGTGCCAGCAGTGAAAGGACAGGGGAGGCCAAAAACATTCAGTACTTC. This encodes CASSERTGEAKNIQYF.

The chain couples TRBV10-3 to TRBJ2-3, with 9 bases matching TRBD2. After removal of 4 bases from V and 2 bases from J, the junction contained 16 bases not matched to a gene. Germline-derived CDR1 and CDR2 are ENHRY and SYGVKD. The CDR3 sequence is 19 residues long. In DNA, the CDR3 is TGTGCCATCAGTGCGCCCCGACTAGCGGCGCCCTCCTTCACAGATACGCAGTATTTT. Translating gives CAISAPRLAAPSFTDTQYF.

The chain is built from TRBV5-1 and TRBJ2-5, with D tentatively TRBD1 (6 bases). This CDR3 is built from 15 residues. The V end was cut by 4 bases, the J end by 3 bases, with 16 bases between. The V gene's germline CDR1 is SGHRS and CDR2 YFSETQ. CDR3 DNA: TGCGCCAGCAGCGCTGAGACAGGAGTAAAAGAGACCCAGTACTTC. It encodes CASSAETGVKETQYF.

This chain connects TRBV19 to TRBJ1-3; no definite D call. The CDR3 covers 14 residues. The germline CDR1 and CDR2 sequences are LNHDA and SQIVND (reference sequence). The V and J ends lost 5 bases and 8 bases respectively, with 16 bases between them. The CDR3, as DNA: TGTGCCAGTAGTCCTAGCGGCGTCTCGGACACCATATATTTT. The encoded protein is CASSPSGVSDTIYF.

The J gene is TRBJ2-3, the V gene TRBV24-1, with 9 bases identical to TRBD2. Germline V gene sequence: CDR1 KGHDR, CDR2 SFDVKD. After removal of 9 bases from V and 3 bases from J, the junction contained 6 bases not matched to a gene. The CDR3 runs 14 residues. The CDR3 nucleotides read TGTGCCACCGAACAAGCGGGGGGTACAGATACGCAGTATTTT. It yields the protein CATEQAGGTDTQYF.

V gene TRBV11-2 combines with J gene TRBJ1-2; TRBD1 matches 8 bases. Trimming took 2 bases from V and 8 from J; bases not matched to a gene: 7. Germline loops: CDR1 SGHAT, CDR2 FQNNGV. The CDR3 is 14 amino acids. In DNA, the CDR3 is TGTGCCAGCAGCTTAAGGCAGGGGGCTCAGGGCTACACCTTC. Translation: CASSLRQGAQGYTF.

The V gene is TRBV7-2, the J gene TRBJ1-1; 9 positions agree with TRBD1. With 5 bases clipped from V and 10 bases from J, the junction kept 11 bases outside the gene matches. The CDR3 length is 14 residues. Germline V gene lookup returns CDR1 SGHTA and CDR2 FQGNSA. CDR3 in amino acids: CASSLGTGQGGAFF. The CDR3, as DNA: TGTGCCAGCAGCCTAGGGACAGGGCAAGGTGGAGCTTTCTTT.

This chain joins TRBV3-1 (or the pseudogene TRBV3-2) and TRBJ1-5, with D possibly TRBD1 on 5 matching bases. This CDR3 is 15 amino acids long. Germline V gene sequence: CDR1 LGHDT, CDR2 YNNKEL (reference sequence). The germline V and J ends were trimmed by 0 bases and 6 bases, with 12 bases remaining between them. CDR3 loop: CASSQEHGGGQPQHF. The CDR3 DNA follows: TGTGCCAGCAGCCAAGAACACGGGGGTGGTCAGCCCCAGCATTTT.

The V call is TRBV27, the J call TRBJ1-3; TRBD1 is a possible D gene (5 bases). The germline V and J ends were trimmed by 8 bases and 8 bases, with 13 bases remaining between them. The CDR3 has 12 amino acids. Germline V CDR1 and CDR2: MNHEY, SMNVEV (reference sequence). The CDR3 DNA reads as TGTGCCAGCCCCGTCAGGGCTCACACCATATATTTT. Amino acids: CASPVRAHTIYF.

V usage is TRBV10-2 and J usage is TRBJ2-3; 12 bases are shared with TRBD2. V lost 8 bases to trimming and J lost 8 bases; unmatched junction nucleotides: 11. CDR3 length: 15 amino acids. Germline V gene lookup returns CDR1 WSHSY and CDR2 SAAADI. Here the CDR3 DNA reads TGCGCCAGCGGAGAACCTAGCGGGGGGGCGGGTACGCAGTATTTT. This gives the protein CASGEPSGGAGTQYF.

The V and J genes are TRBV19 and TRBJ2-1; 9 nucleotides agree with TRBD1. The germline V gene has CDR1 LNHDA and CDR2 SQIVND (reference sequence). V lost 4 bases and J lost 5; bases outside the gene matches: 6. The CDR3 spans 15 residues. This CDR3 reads CASSTGQGTNNEQFF. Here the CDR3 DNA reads TGTGCCAGTAGTACGGGACAGGGCACCAACAATGAGCAGTTCTTC.

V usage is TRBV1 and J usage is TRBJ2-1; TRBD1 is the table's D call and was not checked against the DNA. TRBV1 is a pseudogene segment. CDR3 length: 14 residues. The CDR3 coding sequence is TGCACCAGCAGCCACGGGACAGGGGTCTATGAGCAGTTCTTC. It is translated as CTSSHGTGVYEQFF.

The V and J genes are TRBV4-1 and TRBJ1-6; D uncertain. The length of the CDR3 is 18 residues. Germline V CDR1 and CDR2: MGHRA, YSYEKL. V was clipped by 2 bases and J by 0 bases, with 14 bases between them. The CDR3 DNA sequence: TGCGCCAGCAGCCAACCCCTGGGAGGTGCCTCCTATAATTCACCCCTCCACTTT. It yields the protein CASSQPLGGASYNSPLHF.

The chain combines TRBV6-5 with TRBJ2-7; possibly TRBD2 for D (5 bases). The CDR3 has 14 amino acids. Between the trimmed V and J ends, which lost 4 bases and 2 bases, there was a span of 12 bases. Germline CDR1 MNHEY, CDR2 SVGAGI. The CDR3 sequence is CASSWGNGAYEQYF. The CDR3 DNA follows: TGTGCCAGCAGTTGGGGAAACGGGGCCTACGAGCAGTACTTC.

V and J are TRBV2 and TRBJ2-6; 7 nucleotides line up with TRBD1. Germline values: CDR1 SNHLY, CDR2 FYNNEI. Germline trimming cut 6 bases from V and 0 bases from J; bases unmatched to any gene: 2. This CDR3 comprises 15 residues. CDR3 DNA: TGTGCCAGCAGAGACAGGGACTCTGGGGCCAACGTCCTGACTTTC. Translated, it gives CASRDRDSGANVLTF.

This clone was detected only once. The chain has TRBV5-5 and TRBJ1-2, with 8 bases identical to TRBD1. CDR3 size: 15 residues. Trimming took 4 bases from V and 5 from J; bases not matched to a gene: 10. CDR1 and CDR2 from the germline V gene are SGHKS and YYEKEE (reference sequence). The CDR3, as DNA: TGTGCCAGCAGCACGACAGGGGCCCTAACTTATGGCTACACCTTC. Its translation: CASSTTGALTYGYTF.

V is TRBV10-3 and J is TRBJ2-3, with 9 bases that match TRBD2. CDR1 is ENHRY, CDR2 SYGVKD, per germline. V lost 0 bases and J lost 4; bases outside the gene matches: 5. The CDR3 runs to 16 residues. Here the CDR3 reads CAISESRAGGPDTQYF. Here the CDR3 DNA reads TGTGCCATCAGTGAGTCGCGAGCGGGGGGACCAGATACGCAGTATTTT.

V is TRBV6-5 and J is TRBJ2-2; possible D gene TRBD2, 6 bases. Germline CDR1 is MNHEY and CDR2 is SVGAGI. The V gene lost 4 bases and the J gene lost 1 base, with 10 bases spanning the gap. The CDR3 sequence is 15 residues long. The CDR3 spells CASSSGTLNTGELFF. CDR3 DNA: TGTGCCAGCAGTTCAGGGACTTTGAACACCGGGGAGCTGTTTTTT.

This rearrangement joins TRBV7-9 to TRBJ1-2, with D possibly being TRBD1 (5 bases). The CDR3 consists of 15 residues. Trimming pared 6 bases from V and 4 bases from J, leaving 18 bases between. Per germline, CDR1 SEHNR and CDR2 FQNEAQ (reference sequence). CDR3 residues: CASRPAGRGVYGYTF. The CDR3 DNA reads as TGTGCCAGCAGACCAGCGGGGCGTGGGGTCTATGGCTACACCTTC.

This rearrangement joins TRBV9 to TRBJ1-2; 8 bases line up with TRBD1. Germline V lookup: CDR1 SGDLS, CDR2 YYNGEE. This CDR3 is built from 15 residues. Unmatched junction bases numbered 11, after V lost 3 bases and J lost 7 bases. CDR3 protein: CASSAPGGGGFGYTF. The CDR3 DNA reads TGTGCCAGCAGCGCTCCAGGGGGCGGAGGCTTTGGCTACACCTTC.

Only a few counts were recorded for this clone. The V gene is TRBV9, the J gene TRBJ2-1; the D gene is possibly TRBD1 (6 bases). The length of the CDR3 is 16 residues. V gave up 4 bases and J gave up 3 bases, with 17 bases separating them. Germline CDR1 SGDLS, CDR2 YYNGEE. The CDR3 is CASSRRQDTRYNEQFF. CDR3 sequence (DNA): TGTGCCAGCAGCAGAAGACAGGACACGCGCTACAATGAGCAGTTCTTC.

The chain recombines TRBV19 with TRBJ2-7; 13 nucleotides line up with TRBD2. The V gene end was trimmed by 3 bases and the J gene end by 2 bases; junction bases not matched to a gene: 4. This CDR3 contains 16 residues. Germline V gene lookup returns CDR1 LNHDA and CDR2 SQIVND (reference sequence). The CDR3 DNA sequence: TGTGCCAGTAGTATGAAGGGGACTAGCGGGACCTACGAGCAGTACTTC. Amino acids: CASSMKGTSGTYEQYF. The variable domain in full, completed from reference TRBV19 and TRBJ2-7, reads DGGITQSPKYLFRKEGQNVTLSCEQNLNHDAMYWYRQDPGQGLRLIYYSQIVNDFQKGDIAEGYSVSREKKESFPLTVTSAQKNPTAFYLCASSMKGTSGTYEQYFGPGTRLTVT.

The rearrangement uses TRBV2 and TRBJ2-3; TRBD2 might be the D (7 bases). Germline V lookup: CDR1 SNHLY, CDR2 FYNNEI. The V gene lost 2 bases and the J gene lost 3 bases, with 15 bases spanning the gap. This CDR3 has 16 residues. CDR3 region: CASSESRGGGTDTQYF. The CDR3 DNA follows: TGTGCCAGCAGTGAATCACGGGGAGGGGGAACAGATACGCAGTATTTT.

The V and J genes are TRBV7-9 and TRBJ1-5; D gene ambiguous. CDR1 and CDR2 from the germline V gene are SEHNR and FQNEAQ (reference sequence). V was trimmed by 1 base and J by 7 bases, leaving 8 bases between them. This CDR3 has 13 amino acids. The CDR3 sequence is CASSLGVEQPQHF. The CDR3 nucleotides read TGTGCCAGCAGCTTAGGGGTGGAGCAGCCCCAGCATTTT.

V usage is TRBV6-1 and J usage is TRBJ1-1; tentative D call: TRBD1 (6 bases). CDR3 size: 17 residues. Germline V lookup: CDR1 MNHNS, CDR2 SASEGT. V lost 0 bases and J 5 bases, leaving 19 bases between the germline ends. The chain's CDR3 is CASSEAGANGRTTEAFF. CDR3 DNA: TGTGCCAGCAGTGAAGCGGGGGCCAACGGGCGGACTACTGAAGCTTTCTTT.

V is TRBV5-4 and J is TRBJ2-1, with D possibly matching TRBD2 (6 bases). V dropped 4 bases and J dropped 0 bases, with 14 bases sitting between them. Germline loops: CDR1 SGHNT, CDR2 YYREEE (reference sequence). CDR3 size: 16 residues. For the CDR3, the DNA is TGTGCCAGCAGCCCCGAGGAGGGGCGCTCCTACAATGAGCAGTTCTTC. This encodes CASSPEEGRSYNEQFF.